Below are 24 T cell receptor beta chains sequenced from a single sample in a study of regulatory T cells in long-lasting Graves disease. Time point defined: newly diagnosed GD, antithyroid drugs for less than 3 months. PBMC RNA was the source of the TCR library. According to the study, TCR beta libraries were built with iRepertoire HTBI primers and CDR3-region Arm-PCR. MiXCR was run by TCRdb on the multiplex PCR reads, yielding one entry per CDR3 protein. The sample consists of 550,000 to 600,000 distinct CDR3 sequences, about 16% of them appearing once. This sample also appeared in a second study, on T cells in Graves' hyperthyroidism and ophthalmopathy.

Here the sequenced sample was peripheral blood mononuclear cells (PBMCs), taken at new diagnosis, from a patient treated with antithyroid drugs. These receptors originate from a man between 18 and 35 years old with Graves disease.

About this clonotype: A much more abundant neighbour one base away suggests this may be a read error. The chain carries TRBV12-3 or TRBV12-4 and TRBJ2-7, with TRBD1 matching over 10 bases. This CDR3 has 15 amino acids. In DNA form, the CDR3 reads TGTGCCAGCAGGGAAAGGACAGGGGGAGACTACGGGCAGTACTTC. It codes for CASRERTGGDYGQYF.

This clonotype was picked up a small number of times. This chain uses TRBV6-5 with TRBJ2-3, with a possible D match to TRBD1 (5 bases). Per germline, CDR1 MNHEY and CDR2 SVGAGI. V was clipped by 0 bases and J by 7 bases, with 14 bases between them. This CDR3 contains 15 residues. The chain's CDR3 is CASSYSQQGLNTQYF. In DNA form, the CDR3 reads TGTGCCAGCAGTTACTCTCAGCAGGGTTTAAATACGCAGTATTTT.

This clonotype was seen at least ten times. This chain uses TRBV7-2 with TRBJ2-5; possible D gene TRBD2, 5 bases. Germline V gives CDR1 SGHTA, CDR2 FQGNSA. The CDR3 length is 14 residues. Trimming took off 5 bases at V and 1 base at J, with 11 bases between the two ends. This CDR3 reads CASSRVRGQETQYF. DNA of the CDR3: TGTGCCAGCAGCCGAGTCCGGGGCCAAGAGACCCAGTACTTC.

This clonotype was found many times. CDR3 DNA sequence: TGTGCCAGCAGTTACCTGACAGGGTCGGAGACCCAGTACTTC. Translated: CASSYLTGSETQYF. The genes are TRBV28 and TRBJ2-5, with 7 bases that match TRBD1. V gave up 4 bases and J gave up 5 bases; unmatched junction bases: 7. Germline CDR1 MDHEN, CDR2 SYDVKM. The CDR3 is made up of 14 amino acids.

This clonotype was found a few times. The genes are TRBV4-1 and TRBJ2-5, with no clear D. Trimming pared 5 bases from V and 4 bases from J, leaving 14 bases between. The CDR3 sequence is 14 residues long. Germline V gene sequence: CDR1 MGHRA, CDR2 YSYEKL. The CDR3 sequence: CASSAGWGSETQYF. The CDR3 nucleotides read TGCGCCAGCAGCGCCGGCTGGGGATCAGAGACCCAGTACTTC.

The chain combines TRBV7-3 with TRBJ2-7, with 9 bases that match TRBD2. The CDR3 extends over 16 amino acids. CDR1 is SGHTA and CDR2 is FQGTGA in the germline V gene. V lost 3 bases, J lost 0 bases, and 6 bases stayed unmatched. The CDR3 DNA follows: TGTGCCAGCAGCTTGAGGCGGGAGGGGGACTCCTACGAGCAGTACTTC. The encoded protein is CASSLRREGDSYEQYF.

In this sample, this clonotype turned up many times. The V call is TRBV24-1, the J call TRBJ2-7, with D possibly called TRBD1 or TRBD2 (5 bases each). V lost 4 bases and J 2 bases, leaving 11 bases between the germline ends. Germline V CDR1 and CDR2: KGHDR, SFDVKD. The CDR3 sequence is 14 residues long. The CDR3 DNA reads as TGTGCCACCAGTGACCGGGGCAACACCTACGAGCAGTACTTC. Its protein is CATSDRGNTYEQYF.

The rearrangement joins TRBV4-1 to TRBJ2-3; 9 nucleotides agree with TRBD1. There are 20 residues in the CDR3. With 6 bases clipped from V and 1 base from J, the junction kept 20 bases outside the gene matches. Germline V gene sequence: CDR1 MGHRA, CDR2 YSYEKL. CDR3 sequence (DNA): TGCGCCAGCAGACGGATTCCGGGACAGGGTATCGGGAGTGGCACAGATACGCAGTATTTT. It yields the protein CASRRIPGQGIGSGTDTQYF.

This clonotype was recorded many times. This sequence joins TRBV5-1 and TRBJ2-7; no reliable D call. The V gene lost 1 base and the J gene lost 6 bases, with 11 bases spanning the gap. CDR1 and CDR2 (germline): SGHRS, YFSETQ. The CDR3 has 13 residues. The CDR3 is CASSLFGSGEQYF. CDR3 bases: TGCGCCAGCAGCTTGTTCGGTTCGGGCGAGCAGTACTTC. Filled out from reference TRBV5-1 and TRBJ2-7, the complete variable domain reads KAGVTQTPRYLIKTRGQQVTLSCSPISGHRSVSWYQQTPGQGLQFLFEYFSETQRNKGNFPGRFSGRQFSNSRSEMNVSTLELGDSALYLCASSLFGSGEQYFGPGTRLTVT.

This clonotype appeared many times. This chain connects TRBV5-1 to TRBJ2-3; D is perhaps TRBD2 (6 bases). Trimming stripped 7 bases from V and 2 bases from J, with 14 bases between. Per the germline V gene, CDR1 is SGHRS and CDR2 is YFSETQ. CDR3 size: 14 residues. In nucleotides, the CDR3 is TGCGCCAGCGGATCCGGGACTGCCACAGATACGCAGTATTTT. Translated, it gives CASGSGTATDTQYF.

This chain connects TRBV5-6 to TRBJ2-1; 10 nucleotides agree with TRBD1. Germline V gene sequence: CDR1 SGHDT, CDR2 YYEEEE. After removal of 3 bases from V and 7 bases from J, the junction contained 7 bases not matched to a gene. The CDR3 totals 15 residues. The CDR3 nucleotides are TGTGCCAGCAGCTCCCGGGACAGGGGTTCGAATGAGCAGTTCTTC. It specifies CASSSRDRGSNEQFF.

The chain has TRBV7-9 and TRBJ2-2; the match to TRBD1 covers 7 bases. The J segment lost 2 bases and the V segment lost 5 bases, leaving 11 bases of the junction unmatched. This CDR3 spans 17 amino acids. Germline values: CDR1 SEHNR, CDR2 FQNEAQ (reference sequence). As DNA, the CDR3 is TGTGCCAGCAGCGGTTTGGCCGGGACAGCAAACACCGGGGAGCTGTTTTTT. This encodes CASSGLAGTANTGELFF. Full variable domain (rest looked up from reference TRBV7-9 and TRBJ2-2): DTGVSQNPRHKITKRGQNVTFRCDPISEHNRLYWYRQTLGQGPEFLTYFQNEAQLEKSRLLSDRFSAERPKGSFSTLEIQRTEQGDSAMYLCASSGLAGTANTGELFFGEGSRLTVL.

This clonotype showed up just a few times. This chain's CDR3 is CASKGGNTEAFF. The CDR3 DNA reads TGTGCCAGCAAGGGGGGGAACACTGAAGCTTTCTTT. The chain joins TRBV25-1 to TRBJ1-1; a possible D gene is TRBD1 (6 bases). CDR1 MGHDK and CDR2 SYGVNS come from the germline V gene. Trimming took 7 bases from V and 1 from J, leaving 7 bases between them. The CDR3 is made up of 12 amino acids.

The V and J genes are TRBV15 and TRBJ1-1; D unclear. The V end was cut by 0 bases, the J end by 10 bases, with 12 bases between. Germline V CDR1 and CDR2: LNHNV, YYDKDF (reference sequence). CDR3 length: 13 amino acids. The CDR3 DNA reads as TGTGCCACCAGCAGAGATTCGGATATGGGAGCTTTCTTT. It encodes CATSRDSDMGAFF.

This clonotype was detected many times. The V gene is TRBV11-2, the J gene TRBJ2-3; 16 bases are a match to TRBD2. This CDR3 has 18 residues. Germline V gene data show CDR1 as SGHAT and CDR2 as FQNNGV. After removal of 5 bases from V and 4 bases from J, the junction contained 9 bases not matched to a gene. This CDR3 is CASSPGTSGRAYADTQYF. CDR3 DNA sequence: TGTGCCAGCAGCCCCGGGACTAGCGGGAGGGCCTATGCAGATACGCAGTATTTT.

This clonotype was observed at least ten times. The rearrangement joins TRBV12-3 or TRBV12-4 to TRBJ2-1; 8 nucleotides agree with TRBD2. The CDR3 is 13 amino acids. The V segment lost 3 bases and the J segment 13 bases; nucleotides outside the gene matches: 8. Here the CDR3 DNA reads TGTGCCAGCAGTTTGAATAGCGGGATAGGCCAGTTCTTC. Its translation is CASSLNSGIGQFF.

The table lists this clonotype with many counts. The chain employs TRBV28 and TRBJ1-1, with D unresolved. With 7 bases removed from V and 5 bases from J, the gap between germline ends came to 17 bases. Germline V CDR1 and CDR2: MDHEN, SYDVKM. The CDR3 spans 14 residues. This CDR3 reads CASTDGITKTEAFF. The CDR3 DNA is TGTGCCAGCACCGACGGCATAACAAAGACTGAAGCTTTCTTT.

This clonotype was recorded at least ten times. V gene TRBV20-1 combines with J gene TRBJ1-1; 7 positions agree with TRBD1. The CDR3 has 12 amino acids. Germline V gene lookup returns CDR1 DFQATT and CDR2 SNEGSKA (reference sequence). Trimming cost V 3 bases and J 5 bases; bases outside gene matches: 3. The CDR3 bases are TGCAGTGCTAGTCTCAGGGGGACTGAAGCTTTCTTT. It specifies CSASLRGTEAFF.

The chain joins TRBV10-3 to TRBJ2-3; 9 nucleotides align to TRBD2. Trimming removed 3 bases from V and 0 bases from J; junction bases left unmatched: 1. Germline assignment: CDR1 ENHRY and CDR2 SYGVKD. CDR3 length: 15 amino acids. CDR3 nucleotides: TGTGCCATCAGTGATAGCGGGAGAAGCACAGATACGCAGTATTTT. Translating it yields CAISDSGRSTDTQYF.

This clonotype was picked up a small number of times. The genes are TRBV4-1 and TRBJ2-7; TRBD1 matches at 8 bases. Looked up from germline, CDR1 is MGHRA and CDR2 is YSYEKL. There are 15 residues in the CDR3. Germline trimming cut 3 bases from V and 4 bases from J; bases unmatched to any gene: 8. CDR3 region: CASSHRQGIGYEQYF. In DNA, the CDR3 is TGCGCCAGCAGCCACCGACAGGGGATAGGTTACGAGCAGTACTTC.

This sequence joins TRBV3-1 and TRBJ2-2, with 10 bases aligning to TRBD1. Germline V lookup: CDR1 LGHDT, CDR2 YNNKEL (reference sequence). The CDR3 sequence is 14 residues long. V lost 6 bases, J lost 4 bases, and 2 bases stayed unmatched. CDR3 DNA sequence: TGTGCCAGCAGGGACAGGGGGTCCACCGGGGAGCTGTTTTTT. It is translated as CASRDRGSTGELFF.

The CDR3 coding sequence is TGCGCCAGCAGTGAAACGGTCGGGGAGCTGTTTTTT. Residues: CASSETVGELFF. The chain recombines TRBV10-2 with TRBJ2-2; D is undetermined. This CDR3 is built from 12 residues. Trimming removed 3 bases at V and 7 bases at J, with 6 bases between. The germline V gene encodes CDR1 WSHSY and CDR2 SAAADI.

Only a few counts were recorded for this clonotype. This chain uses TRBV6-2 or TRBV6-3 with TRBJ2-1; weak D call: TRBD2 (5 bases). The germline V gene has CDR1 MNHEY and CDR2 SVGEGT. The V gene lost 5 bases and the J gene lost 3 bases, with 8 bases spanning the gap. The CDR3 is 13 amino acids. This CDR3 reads CASSPSIYNEQFF. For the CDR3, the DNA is TGTGCCAGCAGTCCTAGCATCTACAATGAGCAGTTCTTC.

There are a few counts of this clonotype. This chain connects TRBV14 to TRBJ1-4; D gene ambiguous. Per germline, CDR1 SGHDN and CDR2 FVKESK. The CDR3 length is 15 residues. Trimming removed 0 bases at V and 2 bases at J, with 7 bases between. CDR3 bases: TGTGCCAGCAGCCAAGAAAGGGATACTAATGAAAAACTGTTTTTT. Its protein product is CASSQERDTNEKLFF.